This entry features one T cell receptor beta chain sequence. The table came from immunoSEQ multiplex PCR; TCRdb's copy has only in-frame clones and leaves some out. The repertoire holds more than 150,000 clones, with approximately 91% as singletons. These data come from a study of blood T cell repertoires in COVID-19. Study details: From T cells, B-cell-depleted T cells, or PBMCs came the material, which was cDNA or gDNA.

Per the germline V gene, CDR1 is SNHLY and CDR2 is FYNNEI. This CDR3 is 12 amino acids long. The V gene lost 8 bases and the J gene lost 5 bases, with 13 bases spanning the gap. This TCR was recovered from a middle-aged man with acute or convalescent COVID-19. Sequenced material: peripheral blood. This chain uses TRBV2 with TRBJ2-7; D remains ambiguous. The CDR3 DNA reads as TGTGCCAGCGGCTGGGCTGGTCACGAGCAGTACTTC. It translates to CASGWAGHEQYF.